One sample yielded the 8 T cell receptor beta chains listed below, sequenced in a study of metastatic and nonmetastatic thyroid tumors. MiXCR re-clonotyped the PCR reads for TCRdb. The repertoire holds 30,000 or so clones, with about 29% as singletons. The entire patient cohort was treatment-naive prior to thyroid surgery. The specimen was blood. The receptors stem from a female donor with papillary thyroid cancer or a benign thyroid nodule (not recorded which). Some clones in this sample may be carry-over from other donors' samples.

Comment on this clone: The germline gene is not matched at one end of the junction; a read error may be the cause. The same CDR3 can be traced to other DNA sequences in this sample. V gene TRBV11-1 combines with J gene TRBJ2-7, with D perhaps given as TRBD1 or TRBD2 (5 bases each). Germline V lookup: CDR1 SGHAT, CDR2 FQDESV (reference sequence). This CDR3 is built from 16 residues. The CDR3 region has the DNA TGTGCAAGCAGCCTGGGGGTATGGACGGAGGACCACGAGCAGTACTTC. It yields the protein CASSLGVWTEDHEQYF.

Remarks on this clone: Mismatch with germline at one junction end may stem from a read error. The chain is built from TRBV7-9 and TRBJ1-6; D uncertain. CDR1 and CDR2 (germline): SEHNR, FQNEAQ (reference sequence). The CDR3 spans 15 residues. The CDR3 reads CASILVVAHNSPLHF. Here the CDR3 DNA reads TGTGCCAGCATCTTAGTTGTGGCCCATAATTCACCCCTCCACTTT.

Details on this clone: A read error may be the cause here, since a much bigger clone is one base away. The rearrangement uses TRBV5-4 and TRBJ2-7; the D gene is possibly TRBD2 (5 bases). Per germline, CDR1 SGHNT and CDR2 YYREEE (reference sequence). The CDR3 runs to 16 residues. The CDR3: CAGSSPVGNSSYEQYF. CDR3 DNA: TGTGCCGGCAGCTCTCCAGTCGGGAACTCCTCCTACGAGCAGTACTTC.

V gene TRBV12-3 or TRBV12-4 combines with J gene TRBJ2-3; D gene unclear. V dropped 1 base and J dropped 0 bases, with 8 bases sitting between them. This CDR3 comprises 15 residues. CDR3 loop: CASSLGISSTDTQYF. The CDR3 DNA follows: TGTGCCAGCAGTTTAGGCATCTCTAGCACAGATACGCAGTATTTT.

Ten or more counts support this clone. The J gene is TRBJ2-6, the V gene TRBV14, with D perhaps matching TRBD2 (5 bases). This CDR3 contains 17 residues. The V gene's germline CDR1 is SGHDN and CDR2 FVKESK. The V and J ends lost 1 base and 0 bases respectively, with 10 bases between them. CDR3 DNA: TGTGCCAGCAGCCAAGTCGGGGTCCACTCTGGGGCCAACGTCCTGACTTTC. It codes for CASSQVGVHSGANVLTF.

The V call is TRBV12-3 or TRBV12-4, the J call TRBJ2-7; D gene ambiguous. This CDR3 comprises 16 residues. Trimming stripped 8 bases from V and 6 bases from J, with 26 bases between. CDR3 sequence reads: CASQISSDAPVFEQYF. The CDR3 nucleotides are TGTGCCAGCCAGATATCCTCGGACGCTCCCGTCTTCGAGCAGTACTTC.

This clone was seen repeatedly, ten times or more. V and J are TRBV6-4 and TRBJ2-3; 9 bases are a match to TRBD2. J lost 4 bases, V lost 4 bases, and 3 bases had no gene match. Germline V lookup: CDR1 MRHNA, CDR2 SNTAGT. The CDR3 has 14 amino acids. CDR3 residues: CASSVSGSPDTQYF. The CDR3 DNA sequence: TGTGCCAGCAGTGTTAGCGGGAGCCCAGATACGCAGTATTTT.

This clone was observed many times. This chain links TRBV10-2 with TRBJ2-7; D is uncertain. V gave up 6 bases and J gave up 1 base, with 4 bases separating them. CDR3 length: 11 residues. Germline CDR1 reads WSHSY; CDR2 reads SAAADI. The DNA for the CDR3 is TGCGCCAGCAGAGAATCCTACGAGCAGTACTTC. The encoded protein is CASRESYEQYF.